These 2 T cell receptor beta chains originate from one sample sequenced in a study of blood T cell repertoires in COVID-19. TCRdb's table, derived via immunoSEQ multiplex PCR, lists solely in-frame clones and lacks some. The table has roughly 250,000 clones, approximately 78% seen once. Sequencing was carried out using peripheral blood. The origin of the receptors is a woman aged 55 to 70 with active or convalescent COVID-19.

The chain recombines TRBV11-2 with TRBJ1-2, with 7 bases aligning to TRBD1. V was pared by 5 bases and J by 4 bases, with 4 bases of the junction left unmatched. The germline CDR1 and CDR2 sequences are SGHAT and FQNNGV. The CDR3 covers 13 residues. The CDR3 sequence: CASSQGVFYGYTF. CDR3 nucleotides: TGTGCCAGCAGCCAGGGGGTTTTCTATGGCTACACCTTC.

The chain employs TRBV19 and TRBJ2-2; TRBD1 is a possible D gene (6 bases). The CDR3 extends over 14 amino acids. Germline lookup yields CDR1 LNHDA and CDR2 SQIVND (reference sequence). Between the trimmed V and J ends, which lost 2 bases and 5 bases, there was a span of 9 bases. The CDR3 reads CASSIPDRTGELFF. In DNA form, the CDR3 reads TGTGCCAGTAGTATACCAGACAGGACCGGGGAGCTGTTTTTT.